The source of this T cell receptor beta chain is a study of blood T cells in healthy people across ages. A second 7 to 11 cycle PCR used barcoded and J-beta primers. MiXCR was run by TCRdb on the 5' RACE reads, yielding one entry per CDR3 protein. The sample contains 980,000 or so distinct CDR3 sequences, 45% to 50% of which appear only once. Per the germline V gene, CDR1 is SGHRS and CDR2 is YFSETQ. With 0 bases removed from V and 0 bases from J, the gap between germline ends came to 8 bases. The CDR3 length is 15 residues. This clonotype was counted between two and nine times. V usage is TRBV5-1 and J usage is TRBJ2-3; the D gene is possibly TRBD2 (6 bases). The sequenced material came from blood. The clonotype originates from a man between 25 and 39 years old in good health. CDR3 DNA sequence: TGCGCCAGCAGCTTGGCGCGGGACAGCACAGATACGCAGTATTTT. This encodes CASSLARDSTDTQYF.